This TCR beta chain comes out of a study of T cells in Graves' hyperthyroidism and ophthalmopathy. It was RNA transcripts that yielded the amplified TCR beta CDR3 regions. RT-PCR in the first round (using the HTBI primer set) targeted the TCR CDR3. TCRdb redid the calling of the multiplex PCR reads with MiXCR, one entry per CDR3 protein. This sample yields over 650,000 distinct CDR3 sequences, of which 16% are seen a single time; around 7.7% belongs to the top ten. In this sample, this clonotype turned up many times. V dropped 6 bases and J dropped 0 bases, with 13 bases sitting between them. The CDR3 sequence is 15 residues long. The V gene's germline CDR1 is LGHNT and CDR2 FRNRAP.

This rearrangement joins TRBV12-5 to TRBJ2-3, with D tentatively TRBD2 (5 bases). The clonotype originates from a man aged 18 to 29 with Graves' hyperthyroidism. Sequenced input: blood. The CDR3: CASGSGSRSTDTQYF. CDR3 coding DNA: TGTGCTAGTGGGTCTGGGAGTCGGAGCACAGATACGCAGTATTTT.